Presented here are 29 T cell receptor beta chains from one specimen sequenced in a study of cytomegalovirus exposure and HLA in healthy donors. Primers for the PCR totalled 60 Vbeta and 13 Jbeta. Clones were read by immunoSEQ multiplex PCR, and TCRdb kept only the in-frame ones, dropping some. The table for this sample gives 200,000 to 250,000 clones. The sequencing sample was made of PBMCs. These receptor sequences come from a girl aged 2-10 years in good health and CMV-seropositive.

This chain connects TRBV28 to TRBJ1-2, with D perhaps matching TRBD1 (6 bases). Trimming removed 2 bases from V and 1 base from J, with 8 bases in between. The CDR3 has 14 residues. Germline V gives CDR1 MDHEN, CDR2 SYDVKM. For the CDR3, the DNA is TGTGCCAGCAGTTTAGGGGGCAGTAACTATGGCTACACCTTC. It is translated as CASSLGGSNYGYTF.

The chain is built from TRBV14 and TRBJ1-2; TRBD1 matches at 11 bases. The CDR3 has 18 amino acids. The V segment lost 1 base and the J segment 2 bases; nucleotides outside the gene matches: 9. Germline V gene data show CDR1 as SGHDN and CDR2 as FVKESK. This CDR3 reads CASSQGVGTGGLNYGYTF. The DNA for the CDR3 is TGTGCCAGCAGCCAAGGGGTTGGGACAGGGGGTCTGAACTATGGCTACACCTTC.

The chain carries TRBV29-1 and TRBJ1-1; 7 bases map to TRBD1. CDR1 SQVTM and CDR2 ANQGSEA come from the germline V gene. This CDR3 is 13 amino acids long. Trimming at V came to 7 bases and at J to 0 bases, leaving 5 bases not matched to a gene. As DNA, the CDR3 is TGCAGCGCTGGACAGGCGTTGAACACTGAAGCTTTCTTT. It codes for CSAGQALNTEAFF.

The genes are TRBV9 and TRBJ1-2; D is uncertain. The CDR3 spans 14 residues. V was clipped by 4 bases and J by 6 bases, with 16 bases between them. CDR1 and CDR2 from the germline V gene are SGDLS and YYNGEE. DNA for the CDR3: TGTGCCAGCAGCTCCCTCAGACCCCAGGATGGCTACACCTTC. Translating it yields CASSSLRPQDGYTF.

The chain combines TRBV2 with TRBJ2-3; D unresolved. In germline, CDR1 is SNHLY, CDR2 FYNNEI. The V gene lost 4 bases and the J gene lost 6 bases, with 11 bases spanning the gap. The CDR3 spans 13 residues. The CDR3 sequence is CASSGQDKDTQYF. CDR3 DNA: TGTGCCAGCAGTGGTCAGGATAAGGATACGCAGTATTTT.

CDR3 region: CASSALGGGWNEKLFF. CDR3 DNA sequence: TGTGCCAGCAGCGCCCTCGGGGGGGGGTGGAATGAAAAACTGTTTTTT. This sequence joins TRBV9 and TRBJ1-4; TRBD1 might be the D (5 bases). Germline CDR1 is SGDLS and CDR2 is YYNGEE. The CDR3 is 16 residues long. V shed 3 bases and J shed 5 bases, with 17 bases lying between them.

V is TRBV4-1 and J is TRBJ2-7, with D perhaps matching TRBD2 (6 bases). The CDR3 length is 15 residues. V was shortened by 0 bases and J by 3 bases, with 12 bases between the two germline ends. Germline loops: CDR1 MGHRA, CDR2 YSYEKL. The CDR3 DNA reads as TGCGCCAGCAGCCAAGATCCGGGGAGGAACTACGAGCAGTACTTC. Its protein product is CASSQDPGRNYEQYF.

The chain carries TRBV28 and TRBJ2-3; the D gene is possibly TRBD2 (6 bases). Germline CDR1 MDHEN, CDR2 SYDVKM. V was trimmed by 3 bases and J by 6 bases, leaving 7 bases between them. The length of the CDR3 is 12 residues. The CDR3 is CASSLGGDTQYF. As DNA, the CDR3 is TGTGCCAGCAGTTTGGGGGGTGATACGCAGTATTTT.

This rearrangement joins TRBV19 to TRBJ2-2, with 8 bases identical to TRBD2. V shed 7 bases and J 2 bases; nucleotides not matched to a gene: 18. The length of the CDR3 is 19 residues. Germline CDR1 and CDR2: LNHDA and SQIVND (reference sequence). In nucleotides, the CDR3 is TGTGCCAGTACCTCACGGGGGGGGCGGGGGATAAGAAACACCGGGGAGCTGTTTTTT. Its translation: CASTSRGGRGIRNTGELFF.

V and J are TRBV6-5 and TRBJ2-3; D unclear. Germline CDR1 and CDR2: MNHEY and SVGAGI. This CDR3 has 14 amino acids. V lost 2 bases and J lost 0, with 6 bases in between. The DNA for the CDR3 is TGTGCCAGCAGTTACGCGCGGAGCACAGATACGCAGTATTTT. This sequence encodes CASSYARSTDTQYF.

V usage is TRBV6-6 and J usage is TRBJ2-7; D ambiguous. Germline-derived CDR1 and CDR2 are MNHNY and SVGAGI (reference sequence). This CDR3 comprises 15 residues. V lost 0 bases and J lost 0, with 9 bases in between. The CDR3 sequence is CASSYSRPSSYEQYF. CDR3 coding DNA: TGTGCCAGCAGTTACTCGCGCCCGAGCTCCTACGAGCAGTACTTC.

The CDR3 region is CASSLVIQGDNSPLHF. The DNA for the CDR3 is TGCGCCAGCAGCTTGGTAATACAGGGGGATAATTCACCCCTCCACTTT. The chain recombines TRBV5-1 with TRBJ1-6, with 8 bases identical to TRBD1. Germline V gives CDR1 SGHRS, CDR2 YFSETQ. Trimming removed 0 bases from V and 5 bases from J; junction bases left unmatched: 4. The CDR3 runs 16 residues.

This chain uses TRBV7-9 with TRBJ2-1; D remains unclear. CDR3 length equals 13 residues. V was trimmed by 5 bases and J by 12 bases, leaving 17 bases between them. Germline CDR1 and CDR2: SEHNR and FQNEAQ (reference sequence). This CDR3 reads CASSPNYVLGQFF. The CDR3 nucleotides are TGTGCCAGCAGCCCAAACTACGTTCTGGGGCAGTTCTTC. Drawing the rest from reference TRBV7-9 and TRBJ2-1, the complete variable domain is DTGVSQNPRHKITKRGQNVTFRCDPISEHNRLYWYRQTLGQGPEFLTYFQNEAQLEKSRLLSDRFSAERPKGSFSTLEIQRTEQGDSAMYLCASSPNYVLGQFFGPGTRLTVL.

The rearrangement uses TRBV5-8 and TRBJ2-7, with 8 positions matching TRBD2. The CDR3 loop spans 14 amino acids. V lost 4 bases and J lost 3; bases outside the gene matches: 6. Germline CDR1 and CDR2: SGHTS and YDEGEE. The CDR3 loop reads CASSHRLASYEQYF. For the CDR3, the DNA is TGTGCCAGCAGCCACCGACTAGCGAGCTACGAGCAGTACTTC.

The V gene is TRBV19, the J gene TRBJ1-5; 8 bases match TRBD1. The J segment lost 1 base and the V segment lost 0 bases, leaving 2 bases of the junction unmatched. This CDR3 comprises 16 residues. Germline V gene sequence: CDR1 LNHDA, CDR2 SQIVND (reference sequence). CDR3 DNA sequence: TGTGCCAGTAGTATAGATGGACAGGGAAGCAATCAGCCCCAGCATTTT. This translates into CASSIDGQGSNQPQHF.

This rearrangement joins TRBV11-3 to TRBJ2-3, with TRBD1 identical over 7 bases. V lost 5 bases, J lost 1 base, and 9 bases stayed unmatched. Germline lookup yields CDR1 SGHNT and CDR2 YENEEA. The CDR3 covers 16 residues. The CDR3 sequence is CASSREGAKGTDTQYF. The CDR3 DNA reads TGTGCCAGCAGCCGAGAGGGGGCTAAGGGCACAGATACGCAGTATTTT.

The genes are TRBV7-2 and TRBJ2-2; 8 bases agree with TRBD2. Germline CDR1 is SGHTA and CDR2 is FQGNSA. The V and J ends lost 3 bases and 8 bases, in that order; junction bases with no gene match: 11. CDR3 size: 16 residues. Here the CDR3 reads CASSFQLAAKMGELFF. The CDR3 region has the DNA TGTGCCAGCAGCTTCCAACTAGCGGCAAAGATGGGGGAGCTGTTTTTT. Combining the CDR3 with reference TRBV7-2 and TRBJ2-2 gives the whole variable domain GAGVSQSPSNKVTEKGKDVELRCDPISGHTALYWYRQSLGQGLEFLIYFQGNSAPDKSGLPSDRFSAERTGGSVSTLTIQRTQQEDSAVYLCASSFQLAAKMGELFFGEGSRLTVL.

This chain joins TRBV11-2 and TRBJ1-1; 7 bases agree with TRBD1. This CDR3 comprises 12 residues. Germline V gene data show CDR1 as SGHAT and CDR2 as FQNNGV. V was pared by 5 bases and J by 8 bases, with 5 bases of the junction left unmatched. The CDR3 region is CASSRADREAFF. The DNA for the CDR3 is TGTGCCAGCAGCCGAGCGGACAGGGAAGCTTTCTTT. Combining the CDR3 with reference TRBV11-2 and TRBJ1-1 gives the whole variable domain EAGVAQSPRYKIIEKRQSVAFWCNPISGHATLYWYQQILGQGPKLLIQFQNNGVVDDSQLPKDRFSAERLKGVDSTLKIQPAKLEDSAVYLCASSRADREAFFGQGTRLTVV.

V and J are TRBV6-5 and TRBJ2-7; 9 nucleotides match TRBD1. The trim removed 2 bases at V and 2 bases at J, leaving 7 bases unmatched. The CDR3 has 16 residues. Germline assignment: CDR1 MNHEY and CDR2 SVGAGI. Written as DNA, the CDR3 is TGTGCCAGCAGTTACGACCGGGACAGGGCGACCTACGAGCAGTACTTC. Protein sequence: CASSYDRDRATYEQYF.

V usage is TRBV4-1 and J usage is TRBJ2-7; 9 bases line up with TRBD1. The CDR3 sequence is 16 residues long. In germline, CDR1 is MGHRA, CDR2 YSYEKL. V dropped 3 bases and J dropped 2; count of bases not matched to a gene: 8. The DNA of the CDR3 is TGCGCCAGCAGCCAGGCGGGGGACAGGGTAACCTACGAGCAGTACTTC. Translating it yields CASSQAGDRVTYEQYF.

CDR3 in DNA: TGTGCCAGCAGCGGGCAGGGGTTCAATGAAAAACTGTTTTTT. Translated, it gives CASSGQGFNEKLFF. The chain uses TRBV5-5 and TRBJ1-4; maybe TRBD1 (6 bases). Germline values: CDR1 SGHKS, CDR2 YYEKEE (reference sequence). Trimming stripped 4 bases from V and 5 bases from J, with 12 bases between. This CDR3 is 14 amino acids long.

This rearrangement joins TRBV5-1 to TRBJ1-5; no definite D call. The germline CDR1 and CDR2 sequences are SGHRS and YFSETQ. The CDR3 runs to 14 residues. V was shortened by 0 bases and J by 3 bases, with 7 bases between the two germline ends. This CDR3 reads CASSLGQDNQPQHF. CDR3 DNA sequence: TGCGCCAGCAGCTTGGGACAAGACAATCAGCCCCAGCATTTT.

The chain has TRBV7-9 and TRBJ2-5; 8 nucleotides match TRBD1. V was clipped by 2 bases and J by 4 bases; unmatched bases: 9. This CDR3 is built from 16 residues. Germline loops: CDR1 SEHNR, CDR2 FQNEAQ (reference sequence). This chain's CDR3 is CASSLSVAGGLETQYF. The CDR3 nucleotides are TGTGCCAGCAGCTTATCTGTGGCAGGGGGCCTAGAGACCCAGTACTTC.

The J gene is TRBJ2-5, the V gene TRBV4-1, with 8 bases that match TRBD1. The tail of the sequence fits TRBJ2-7 better, so the J call may be wrong. The CDR3 has 15 amino acids. Germline CDR1 is MGHRA and CDR2 is YSYEKL. The CDR3 spells CASSQSTGTGYEQYF. The CDR3 coding sequence is TGCGCCAGCAGTCAGAGCACCGGGACAGGCTACGAGCAGTACTTC.

This chain joins TRBV11-3 and TRBJ2-7; TRBD2 matches 8 bases. The germline CDR1 and CDR2 sequences are SGHNT and YENEEA. The V and J ends lost 4 bases and 3 bases, in that order; junction bases with no gene match: 11. The CDR3 sequence is 16 residues long. CDR3 loop: CASSSLTPGGNYEQYF. The CDR3 DNA sequence: TGTGCCAGCAGCTCACTAACACCGGGGGGGAACTACGAGCAGTACTTC.

The chain links TRBV18 to TRBJ2-7; 9 positions agree with TRBD2. J lost 5 bases, V lost 5 bases, and 10 bases had no gene match. The length of the CDR3 is 15 residues. Germline V lookup: CDR1 KGHSH, CDR2 LQKENI. The DNA for the CDR3 is TGTGCCAGCTCAGAACTAGCGCGGGAGGGTGACGAGCAGTACTTC. This gives the protein CASSELAREGDEQYF.

The chain combines TRBV18 with TRBJ2-5; D perhaps matches TRBD2 (5 bases). The germline CDR1 and CDR2 sequences are KGHSH and LQKENI. The V end was cut by 6 bases, the J end by 1 base, with 9 bases between. The CDR3 consists of 13 residues. The CDR3 region is CASSEGSQETQYF. The CDR3 nucleotides are TGTGCCAGCTCCGAGGGATCCCAAGAGACCCAGTACTTC.

The V call is TRBV11-3, the J call TRBJ1-1; D not certain. V lost 1 base and J lost 7, with 7 bases in between. The germline gives CDR1 SGHNT, CDR2 YENEEA. The CDR3 is 12 amino acids. DNA of the CDR3: TGTGCCAGCAGCTTAGGTAGCGATGAAGCTTTCTTT. As protein: CASSLGSDEAFF.

The gene calls are TRBV4-1 and TRBJ2-1, with a weak D call TRBD1 (5 bases). CDR1 MGHRA and CDR2 YSYEKL come from the germline V gene. V gave up 0 bases and J gave up 8 bases, with 14 bases separating them. The CDR3 has 15 amino acids. This CDR3 is CASSQETALSDEQFF. The CDR3 coding sequence is TGCGCCAGCAGCCAAGAGACAGCCCTTTCCGATGAGCAGTTCTTC.